Following are 26 T cell receptor beta chains from one sample sequenced in a study of human T cells and chemical hapten exposure. TCRdb re-derived calls from the RACE reads in MiXCR, one entry per CDR3 protein. The sample comprises roughly 120,000 distinct CDR3 sequences, approximately 9.1% of which are singletons, and around 1.9% rests with the top ten. Noted time point: healthy volunteer bleed at 2 weeks. Unfractionated whole blood served as the source for total RNA extraction. The sample comprised whole blood. The receptors derive from a male donor in good health. Some clones in this sample may be carry-over from other donors' samples.

CDR3 sequence: CASSYAYRGETQYF. For the CDR3, the DNA is TGTGCCAGCAGTTACGCTTACAGGGGTGAGACCCAGTACTTC. The V and J genes are TRBV6-5 and TRBJ2-5; 7 nucleotides agree with TRBD1. The CDR3 is 14 residues long. Trimming cost V 2 bases and J 5 bases; bases outside gene matches: 5. CDR1 is MNHEY and CDR2 is SVGAGI in the germline V gene.

The chain joins TRBV27 to TRBJ1-5; D not resolved. Germline values: CDR1 MNHEY, CDR2 SMNVEV (reference sequence). The ends were cut back, 2 bases at V and 4 bases at J, with 15 bases in the middle. This CDR3 comprises 16 residues. CDR3 amino acids: CASSLRPVQNNQPQHF. Here the CDR3 DNA reads TGTGCCAGCAGTTTACGGCCGGTCCAGAATAATCAGCCCCAGCATTTT.

This clonotype was recorded many times. This chain joins TRBV30 and TRBJ1-3; D unclear. In germline, CDR1 is GTSNPN, CDR2 SVGIG (reference sequence). V was pared by 8 bases and J by 1 base, with 12 bases between. This CDR3 contains 13 residues. For the CDR3, the DNA is TGTGCCGGAAAGGACCTTTCTGGAAACACCATATATTTT. It codes for CAGKDLSGNTIYF.

This clonotype came up many times. This chain links TRBV4-3 with TRBJ1-1; D not certain. The V gene lost 5 bases and the J gene lost 1 base, with 2 bases spanning the gap. The length of the CDR3 is 11 residues. Per the germline V gene, CDR1 is LGHNA and CDR2 is YSLEER. CDR3 in amino acids: CASSGNTEAFF. DNA for the CDR3: TGCGCCAGCAGCGGGAACACTGAAGCTTTCTTT.

This clonotype has ten or more counts. The gene calls are TRBV12-3 or TRBV12-4 and TRBJ2-7; no clear D. The V gene lost 5 bases and the J gene lost 2 bases, with 7 bases spanning the gap. The CDR3 covers 12 residues. DNA of the CDR3: TGTGCCAGCAGTCCCACAGCCTACGAGCAGTACTTC. Its protein product is CASSPTAYEQYF.

This clonotype was observed a handful of times. The CDR3 region has the DNA TGTGCCAGTAGTAACTCCCGGTCGGGGGGAACTGAAGCTTTCTTT. Encoded protein: CASSNSRSGGTEAFF. This chain uses TRBV19 with TRBJ1-1; D perhaps matches TRBD1 (5 bases). Germline values: CDR1 LNHDA, CDR2 SQIVND (reference sequence). V was cut by 4 bases and J by 5 bases, with 17 bases left in between. CDR3 size: 15 residues. The complete variable domain, with remaining parts taken from reference TRBV19 and TRBJ1-1, reads DGGITQSPKYLFRKEGQNVTLSCEQNLNHDAMYWYRQDPGQGLRLIYYSQIVNDFQKGDIAEGYSVSREKKESFPLTVTSAQKNPTAFYLCASSNSRSGGTEAFFGQGTRLTVV.

This clonotype was seen repeatedly, ten times or more. The chain joins TRBV27 to TRBJ1-1; TRBD1 matches 7 bases. Germline assignment: CDR1 MNHEY and CDR2 SMNVEV (reference sequence). After removal of 0 bases from V and 6 bases from J, the junction contained 7 bases not matched to a gene. The CDR3 has 15 residues. The CDR3 sequence: CASSLSMGQGAEAFF. CDR3 nucleotides: TGTGCCAGCAGTTTATCGATGGGCCAGGGGGCTGAAGCTTTCTTT.

This clonotype was found many times. The chain has TRBV7-9 and TRBJ2-7; possible D gene TRBD1, 6 bases. Trimming removed 5 bases at V and 4 bases at J, with 18 bases between. There are 15 residues in the CDR3. Germline lookup yields CDR1 SEHNR and CDR2 FQNEAQ (reference sequence). CDR3: CASSPDGQMVYEQYF. The CDR3 region has the DNA TGTGCCAGCAGCCCAGATGGACAGATGGTTTACGAGCAGTACTTC. Filled out from reference TRBV7-9 and TRBJ2-7, the complete variable domain reads DTGVSQNPRHKITKRGQNVTFRCDPISEHNRLYWYRQTLGQGPEFLTYFQNEAQLEKSRLLSDRFSAERPKGSFSTLEIQRTEQGDSAMYLCASSPDGQMVYEQYFGPGTRLTVT.

This clonotype appeared a few times. This chain uses TRBV3-1 with TRBJ2-5; no clear D. With 0 bases removed from V and 0 bases from J, the gap between germline ends came to 5 bases. The germline CDR1 and CDR2 sequences are LGHDT and YNNKEL (reference sequence). The CDR3 sequence is 14 residues long. This CDR3 reads CASSQENHQETQYF. DNA for the CDR3: TGTGCCAGCAGCCAAGAAAACCACCAAGAGACCCAGTACTTC.

This clonotype was detected ten times or more. This chain connects TRBV7-6 to TRBJ2-7; 7 positions agree with TRBD2. V lost 1 base to trimming and J lost 2 bases; unmatched junction nucleotides: 14. Germline loops: CDR1 SGHVS, CDR2 FNYEAQ. The length of the CDR3 is 18 residues. The CDR3 loop reads CASSLGRMTGGPAYEQYF. The CDR3 nucleotides read TGTGCCAGCAGCTTAGGTCGTATGACGGGAGGCCCGGCCTACGAGCAGTACTTC.

The chain links TRBV29-1 to TRBJ2-1, with TRBD2 identical over 9 bases. The CDR3 spans 12 residues. Germline V gene data show CDR1 as SQVTM and CDR2 as ANQGSEA. V lost 7 bases, J lost 10 bases, and 8 bases stayed unmatched. Written as DNA, the CDR3 is TGCAGCGACCGGGGACTAGCAGGCGAGCAGTTCTTC. Protein sequence: CSDRGLAGEQFF.

V usage is TRBV12-5 and J usage is TRBJ2-1, with 9 bases identical to TRBD1. With V trimmed by 0 bases and J by 7 bases, 7 bases remained unmatched. Looked up from germline, CDR1 is LGHNT and CDR2 is FRNRAP. This CDR3 is built from 16 residues. This CDR3 is CASGLVLSGQGNEQFF. As DNA, the CDR3 is TGTGCTAGTGGTTTGGTACTGTCGGGACAGGGTAATGAGCAGTTCTTC.

The J gene is TRBJ1-1, the V gene TRBV20-1; a weak D match, TRBD1 (6 bases). The CDR3 loop spans 15 amino acids. Trimming shortened V by 3 bases and J by 3 bases, and 17 bases separated the two germline ends. Per germline, CDR1 DFQATT and CDR2 SNEGSKA (reference sequence). The CDR3 coding sequence is TGCAGTGCTAGTTACCGACAGGCTTGGGACACTGAAGCTTTCTTT. This sequence encodes CSASYRQAWDTEAFF.

This chain connects TRBV12-5 to TRBJ1-1, with 8 bases lining up with TRBD1. The CDR3 is made up of 17 amino acids. V was clipped by 7 bases and J by 6 bases; unmatched bases: 19. CDR1 is LGHNT and CDR2 is FRNRAP in the germline V gene. The CDR3 DNA is TGTGCTAGTGCCCAAGTGGACGAACAGGGGGAGGGAGCTGAAGCTTTCTTT. This translates into CASAQVDEQGEGAEAFF.

The sample holds a few counts of this clonotype. The chain links TRBV12-3 or TRBV12-4 to TRBJ2-3; D is unclear. Trimming removed 3 bases at V and 2 bases at J, with 6 bases between. This CDR3 spans 13 amino acids. The CDR3 region has the DNA TGTGCCAGCAGTTTGCAGCTCACAGATACGCAGTATTTT. Residues: CASSLQLTDTQYF.

The chain couples TRBV4-3 to TRBJ1-3; 7 nucleotides line up with TRBD1. Germline CDR1 is LGHNA and CDR2 is YSLEER. The CDR3 sequence is 17 residues long. Trimming removed 0 bases from V and 0 bases from J; junction bases left unmatched: 5. The CDR3 bases are TGCGCCAGCAGCCAAGACGTTAGGGGGCACTCTGGAAACACCATATATTTT. It specifies CASSQDVRGHSGNTIYF.

V and J are TRBV20-1 and TRBJ2-3, with D possibly TRBD1 on 5 matching bases. From germline, CDR1 is DFQATT and CDR2 SNEGSKA (reference sequence). CDR3 size: 17 residues. The V and J ends lost 4 bases and 5 bases respectively, with 25 bases between them. CDR3 amino acids: CSAIGKGAALAQDTQYF. CDR3 nucleotides: TGCAGTGCTATAGGAAAAGGGGCTGCCCTTGCACAAGATACGCAGTATTTT.

This clonotype was seen at least ten times. The V call is TRBV7-9, the J call TRBJ1-2; D remains ambiguous. The CDR3 is made up of 11 amino acids. V was cut by 3 bases and J by 6 bases, with 5 bases left in between. CDR1 is SEHNR, CDR2 FQNEAQ, per germline (reference sequence). Here the CDR3 DNA reads TGTGCCAGCAGCTTTGGGGATGGCTACACCTTC. Translating it yields CASSFGDGYTF.

The chain couples TRBV15 to TRBJ2-7; possibly TRBD1 for D (5 bases). The length of the CDR3 is 13 residues. The germline gives CDR1 LNHNV, CDR2 YYDKDF (reference sequence). V was trimmed by 5 bases and J by 3 bases, leaving 11 bases between them. CDR3 nucleotides: TGTGCCACCAGCTCGCGACAGTACTACGAGCAGTACTTC. Its translation: CATSSRQYYEQYF.

The sample holds many counts of this clonotype. This chain's CDR3 is CASSQIGQGARSPLHF. The CDR3 nucleotides read TGCGCCAGCAGCCAAATCGGACAGGGGGCGAGATCACCCCTCCACTTT. This chain joins TRBV4-1 and TRBJ1-6; 11 bases align to TRBD1. The CDR3 length is 16 residues. CDR1 and CDR2 from the germline V gene are MGHRA and YSYEKL. Losses at the gene ends were 2 bases for V and 10 bases for J; bases not matched to a gene: 7.

The chain combines TRBV7-8 with TRBJ1-2; D unresolved. CDR1 and CDR2 from the germline V gene are SGHVS and FQNEAQ. This CDR3 region has 16 residues. Between the trimmed V and J ends, which lost 5 bases and 0 bases, there was a span of 16 bases. Written as DNA, the CDR3 is TGTGCCAGCAGCCCCCGGGCGCCGAAAACTAACTATGGCTACACCTTC. Its protein is CASSPRAPKTNYGYTF.

A word on this clonotype: In this CDR3 the conserved last residue, phenylalanine or tryptophan, is missing, so a read error is likely. The limits of the CDR3 on the DNA are not certain, so only TCRdb's listed CDR3 is given. The rearrangement joins TRBV6-1 to TRBJ2-4; TRBD1 is taken as the D call from the table, unchecked against the DNA. Germline values: CDR1 MNHNS, CDR2 SASEGT. The CDR3 is 13 amino acids long, termini counted. The CDR3: CASSRDRLPPTGI.

This clonotype was counted ten times or more. The chain links TRBV7-2 to TRBJ1-4; unclear D gene. CDR1 SGHTA and CDR2 FQGNSA come from the germline V gene. CDR3 length: 14 residues. Trimming stripped 1 base from V and 3 bases from J, with 6 bases between. The CDR3 sequence is CASSLGSPNEKLFF. The CDR3 bases are TGTGCCAGCAGCTTAGGGTCCCCTAATGAAAAACTGTTTTTT.

This clonotype has a count of ten or more. The chain joins TRBV2 to TRBJ2-6; D possibly corresponds to TRBD1 (5 bases). V was trimmed by 6 bases and J by 4 bases, leaving 13 bases between them. This CDR3 has 15 amino acids. Germline V gene lookup returns CDR1 SNHLY and CDR2 FYNNEI. The CDR3 nucleotides are TGTGCCAGCAGGCGGCAGGGAACCGGGGCCAACGTCCTGACTTTC. Translated: CASRRQGTGANVLTF.

This chain uses TRBV5-1 with TRBJ2-5; no reliable D call. The CDR3 covers 14 residues. Germline V gene data show CDR1 as SGHRS and CDR2 as YFSETQ. V gave up 5 bases and J gave up 5 bases, with 16 bases separating them. The CDR3 is CASRPPPVEETQYF. The CDR3 coding sequence is TGCGCCAGCAGACCGCCCCCGGTCGAGGAGACCCAGTACTTC.

The chain carries TRBV6-1 and TRBJ1-2; D not certain. V was clipped by 6 bases and J by 2 bases, with 16 bases between them. Germline CDR1 reads MNHNS; CDR2 reads SASEGT. This CDR3 is 15 amino acids long. The CDR3 here is CASSRDATENYGYTF. The CDR3 DNA reads as TGTGCCAGCAGCCGAGACGCCACGGAGAACTATGGCTACACCTTC.